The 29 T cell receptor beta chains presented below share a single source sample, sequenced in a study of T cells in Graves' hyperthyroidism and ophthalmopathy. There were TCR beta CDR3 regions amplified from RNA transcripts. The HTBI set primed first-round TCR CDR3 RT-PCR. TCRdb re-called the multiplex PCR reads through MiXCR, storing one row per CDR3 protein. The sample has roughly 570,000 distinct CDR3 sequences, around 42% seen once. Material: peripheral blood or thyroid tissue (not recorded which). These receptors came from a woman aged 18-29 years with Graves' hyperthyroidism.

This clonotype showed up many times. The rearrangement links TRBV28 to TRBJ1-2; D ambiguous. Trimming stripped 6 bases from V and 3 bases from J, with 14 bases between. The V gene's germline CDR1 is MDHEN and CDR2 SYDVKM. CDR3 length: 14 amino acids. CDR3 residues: CASSTPTFDYGYTF. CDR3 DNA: TGTGCCAGCAGCACGCCGACATTCGACTATGGCTACACCTTC.

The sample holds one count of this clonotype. DNA of the CDR3: TGTGCCAGCAGGGGGATCCGCAAGGCCGGAGATGGCTACACCTTC. Translating it yields CASRGIRKAGDGYTF. The chain carries TRBV7-9 and TRBJ1-2, with unresolved D. The CDR3 is made up of 15 amino acids. The germline V gene has CDR1 SEHNR and CDR2 FQNEAQ (reference sequence). Trimming removed 6 bases from V and 6 bases from J, with 20 bases in between.

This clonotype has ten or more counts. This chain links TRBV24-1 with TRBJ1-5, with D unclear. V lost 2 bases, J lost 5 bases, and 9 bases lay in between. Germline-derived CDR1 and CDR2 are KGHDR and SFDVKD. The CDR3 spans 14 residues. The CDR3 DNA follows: TGTGCCACCAGTGATTCGGGGAATCATCAGCCCCAGCATTTT. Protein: CATSDSGNHQPQHF.

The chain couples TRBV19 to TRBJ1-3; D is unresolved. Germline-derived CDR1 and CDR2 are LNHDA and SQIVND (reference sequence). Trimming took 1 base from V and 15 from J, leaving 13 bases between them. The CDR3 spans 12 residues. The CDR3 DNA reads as TGTGCCAGTAGTATAGGAGCGGGTGCCGCATATTTT. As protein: CASSIGAGAAYF.

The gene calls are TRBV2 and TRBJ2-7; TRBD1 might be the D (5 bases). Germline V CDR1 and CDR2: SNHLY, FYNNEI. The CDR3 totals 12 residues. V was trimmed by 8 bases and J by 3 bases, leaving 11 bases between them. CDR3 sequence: CASGGQGYEQYF. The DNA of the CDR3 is TGTGCCAGCGGTGGGCAGGGCTACGAGCAGTACTTC.

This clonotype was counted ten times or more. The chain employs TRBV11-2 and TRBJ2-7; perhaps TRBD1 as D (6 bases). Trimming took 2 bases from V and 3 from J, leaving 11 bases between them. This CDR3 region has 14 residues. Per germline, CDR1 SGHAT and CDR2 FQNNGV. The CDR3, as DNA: TGTGCCAGCAGCTTATCGGGACAAAGCTACGAGCAGTACTTC. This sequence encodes CASSLSGQSYEQYF.

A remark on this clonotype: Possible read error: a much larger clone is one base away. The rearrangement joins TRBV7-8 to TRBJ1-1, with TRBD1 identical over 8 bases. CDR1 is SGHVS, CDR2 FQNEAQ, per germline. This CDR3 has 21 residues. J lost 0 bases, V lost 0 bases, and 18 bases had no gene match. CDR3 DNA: TGTGCCAGCAGCTTAGCCGGCGGGACAGGTTTCTCGTCTGACATGAACACTGAAGCTTTCTTT. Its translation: CASSLAGGTGFSSDMNTEAFF.

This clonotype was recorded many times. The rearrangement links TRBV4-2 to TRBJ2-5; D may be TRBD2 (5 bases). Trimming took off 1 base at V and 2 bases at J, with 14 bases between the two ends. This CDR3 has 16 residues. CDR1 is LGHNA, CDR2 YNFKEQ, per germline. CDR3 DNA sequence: TGTGCCAGCAGCCAAGCTATGGGAGAAGTTCAAGAGACCCAGTACTTC. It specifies CASSQAMGEVQETQYF.

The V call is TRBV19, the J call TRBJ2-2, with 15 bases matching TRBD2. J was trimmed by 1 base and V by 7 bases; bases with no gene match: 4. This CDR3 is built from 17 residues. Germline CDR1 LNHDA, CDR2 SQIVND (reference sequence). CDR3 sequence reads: CASTGTSGRRNTGELFF. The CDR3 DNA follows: TGTGCCAGTACCGGGACTAGCGGGAGGAGGAACACCGGGGAGCTGTTTTTT. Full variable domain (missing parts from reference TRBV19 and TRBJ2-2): DGGITQSPKYLFRKEGQNVTLSCEQNLNHDAMYWYRQDPGQGLRLIYYSQIVNDFQKGDIAEGYSVSREKKESFPLTVTSAQKNPTAFYLCASTGTSGRRNTGELFFGEGSRLTVL.

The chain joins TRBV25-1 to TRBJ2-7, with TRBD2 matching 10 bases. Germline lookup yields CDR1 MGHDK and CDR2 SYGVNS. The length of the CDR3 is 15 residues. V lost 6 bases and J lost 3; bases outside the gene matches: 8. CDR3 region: CASRSVAGGYYEQYF. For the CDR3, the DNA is TGTGCCAGCAGGTCCGTAGCGGGAGGCTACTACGAGCAGTACTTC.

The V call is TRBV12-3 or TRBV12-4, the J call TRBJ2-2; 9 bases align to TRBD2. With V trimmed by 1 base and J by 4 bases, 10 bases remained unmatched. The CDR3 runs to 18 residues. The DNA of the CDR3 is TGTGCCAGCAGTTTAGGCGGGACTAGCATTTTACGCACCGGGGAGCTGTTTTTT. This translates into CASSLGGTSILRTGELFF.

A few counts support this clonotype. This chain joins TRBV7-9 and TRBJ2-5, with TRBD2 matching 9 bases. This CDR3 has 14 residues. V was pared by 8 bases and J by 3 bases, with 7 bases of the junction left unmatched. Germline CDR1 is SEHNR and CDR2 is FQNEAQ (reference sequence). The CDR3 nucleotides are TGTGCCAGCTCACCACCTAGCGGGAAAGAGACCCAGTACTTC. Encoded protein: CASSPPSGKETQYF.

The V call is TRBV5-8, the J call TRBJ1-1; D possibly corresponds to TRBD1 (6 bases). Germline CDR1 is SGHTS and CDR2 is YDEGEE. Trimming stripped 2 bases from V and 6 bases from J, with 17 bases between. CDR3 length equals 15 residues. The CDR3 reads CASSLWDTESPEAFF. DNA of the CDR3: TGTGCCAGCAGCTTATGGGACACGGAGAGCCCTGAAGCTTTCTTT.

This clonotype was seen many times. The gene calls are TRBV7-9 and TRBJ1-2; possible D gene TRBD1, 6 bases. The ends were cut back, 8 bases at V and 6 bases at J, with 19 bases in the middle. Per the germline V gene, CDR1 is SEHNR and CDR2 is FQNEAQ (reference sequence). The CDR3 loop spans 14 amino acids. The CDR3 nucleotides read TGTGCCAGCTCGGCCGGCCGACAGGAGGATGGCTACACCTTC. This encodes CASSAGRQEDGYTF.

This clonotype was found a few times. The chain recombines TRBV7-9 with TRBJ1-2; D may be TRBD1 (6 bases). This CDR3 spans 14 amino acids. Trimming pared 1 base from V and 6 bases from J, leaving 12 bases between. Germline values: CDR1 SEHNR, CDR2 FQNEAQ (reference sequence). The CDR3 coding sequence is TGTGCCAGCAGCTTAGTGGGGGGCGCCCATGGCTACACCTTC. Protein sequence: CASSLVGGAHGYTF. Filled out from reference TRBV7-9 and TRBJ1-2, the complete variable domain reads DTGVSQNPRHKITKRGQNVTFRCDPISEHNRLYWYRQTLGQGPEFLTYFQNEAQLEKSRLLSDRFSAERPKGSFSTLEIQRTEQGDSAMYLCASSLVGGAHGYTFGSGTRLTVV.

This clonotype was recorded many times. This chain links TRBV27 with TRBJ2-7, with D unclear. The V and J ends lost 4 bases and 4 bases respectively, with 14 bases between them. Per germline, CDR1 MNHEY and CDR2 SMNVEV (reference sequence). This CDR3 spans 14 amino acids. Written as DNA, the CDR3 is TGTGCCAGCAGTTCCCCTAGGTATCCTTACGAGCAGTACTTC. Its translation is CASSSPRYPYEQYF.

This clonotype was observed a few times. CDR3 sequence reads: CAISEGRGTEAFF. CDR3 DNA sequence: TGTGCCATCAGTGAGGGAAGGGGCACTGAAGCTTTCTTT. V is TRBV10-3 and J is TRBJ1-1, with D perhaps TRBD1 (5 bases). CDR1 and CDR2 from the germline V gene are ENHRY and SYGVKD. CDR3 size: 13 residues. Trimming pared 2 bases from V and 4 bases from J, leaving 8 bases between.

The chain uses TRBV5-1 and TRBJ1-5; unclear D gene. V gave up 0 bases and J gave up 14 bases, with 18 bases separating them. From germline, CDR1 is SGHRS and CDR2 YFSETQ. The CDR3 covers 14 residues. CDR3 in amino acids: CASSLVLGLSNEHF. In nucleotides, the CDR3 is TGCGCCAGCAGCTTGGTACTGGGCCTCAGCAACGAGCATTTT.

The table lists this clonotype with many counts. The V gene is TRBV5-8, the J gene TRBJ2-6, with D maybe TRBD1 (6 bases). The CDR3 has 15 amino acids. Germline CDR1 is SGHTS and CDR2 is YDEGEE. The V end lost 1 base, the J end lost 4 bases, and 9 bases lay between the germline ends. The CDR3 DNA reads TGTGCCAGCAGCTTGTCAGGGGTCGGGGCCAACGTCCTGACTTTC. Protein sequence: CASSLSGVGANVLTF. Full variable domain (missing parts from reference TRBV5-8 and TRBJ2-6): EAGVTQSPTHLIKTRGQQATLRCSPISGHTSVYWYQQALGLGLQFLLWYDEGEERNRGNFPPRFSGRQFPNYSSELNVNALELEDSALYLCASSLSGVGANVLTFGAGSRLTVL.

The CDR3 reads CASSTSGTGGGETQYF. CDR3 bases: TGTGCCAGCAGCACCTCCGGGACAGGGGGCGGCGAGACCCAGTACTTC. This chain links TRBV11-2 with TRBJ2-5; 12 bases fit TRBD1. Per the germline V gene, CDR1 is SGHAT and CDR2 is FQNNGV. The CDR3 is 16 residues long. V lost 5 bases, J lost 5 bases, and 9 bases stayed unmatched. The whole variable domain, remainder taken from reference TRBV11-2 and TRBJ2-5, is EAGVAQSPRYKIIEKRQSVAFWCNPISGHATLYWYQQILGQGPKLLIQFQNNGVVDDSQLPKDRFSAERLKGVDSTLKIQPAKLEDSAVYLCASSTSGTGGGETQYFGPGTRLLVL.

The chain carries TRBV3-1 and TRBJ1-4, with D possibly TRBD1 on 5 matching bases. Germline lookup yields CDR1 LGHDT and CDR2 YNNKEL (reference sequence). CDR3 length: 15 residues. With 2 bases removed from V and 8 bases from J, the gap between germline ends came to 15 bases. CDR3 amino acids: CASSQRGDRNEKLFF. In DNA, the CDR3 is TGTGCCAGCAGCCAAAGAGGGGATAGGAACGAAAAACTGTTTTTT.

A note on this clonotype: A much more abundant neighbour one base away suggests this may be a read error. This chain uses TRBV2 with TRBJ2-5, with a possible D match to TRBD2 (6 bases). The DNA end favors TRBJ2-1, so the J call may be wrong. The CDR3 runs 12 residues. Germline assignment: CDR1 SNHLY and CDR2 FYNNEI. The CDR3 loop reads CASIWASDEQFF. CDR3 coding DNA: TGTGCCAGCATCTGGGCTAGCGATGAGCAGTTCTTC.

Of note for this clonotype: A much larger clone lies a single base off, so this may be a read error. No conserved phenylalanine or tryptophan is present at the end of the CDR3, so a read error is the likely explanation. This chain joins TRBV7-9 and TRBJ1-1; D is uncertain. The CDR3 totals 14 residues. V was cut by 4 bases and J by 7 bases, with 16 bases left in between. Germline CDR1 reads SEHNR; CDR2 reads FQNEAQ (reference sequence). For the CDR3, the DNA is TGTGCCAGCAGCTCACTCCCTTTAGGGAATGAAGCTTTCTCT. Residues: CASSSLPLGNEAFS.

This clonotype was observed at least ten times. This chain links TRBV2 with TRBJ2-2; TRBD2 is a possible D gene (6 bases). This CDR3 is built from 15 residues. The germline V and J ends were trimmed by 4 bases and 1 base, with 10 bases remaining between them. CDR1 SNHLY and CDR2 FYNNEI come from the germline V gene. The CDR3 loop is CASSGRRENTGELFF. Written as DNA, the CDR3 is TGTGCCAGCAGTGGTCGGCGGGAGAACACCGGGGAGCTGTTTTTT.

In DNA, the CDR3 is TGTGCCAGCAGCAGGGGAGGACTCGAGCAGTACTTC. It is translated as CASSRGGLEQYF. The V call is TRBV7-6, the J call TRBJ2-7; a possible D gene is TRBD2 (6 bases). V lost 5 bases to trimming and J lost 6 bases, with 11 bases between them. CDR1 SGHVS and CDR2 FNYEAQ come from the germline V gene. The CDR3 is made up of 12 amino acids.

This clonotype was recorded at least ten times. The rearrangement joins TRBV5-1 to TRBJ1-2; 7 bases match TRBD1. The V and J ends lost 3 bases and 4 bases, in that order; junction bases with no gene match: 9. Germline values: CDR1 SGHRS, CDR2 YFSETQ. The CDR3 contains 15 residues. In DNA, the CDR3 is TGCGCCAGCAGCTGGGGGGGGGACAGCCCCTATGGCTACACCTTC. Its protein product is CASSWGGDSPYGYTF. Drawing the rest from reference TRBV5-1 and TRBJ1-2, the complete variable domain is KAGVTQTPRYLIKTRGQQVTLSCSPISGHRSVSWYQQTPGQGLQFLFEYFSETQRNKGNFPGRFSGRQFSNSRSEMNVSTLELGDSALYLCASSWGGDSPYGYTFGSGTRLTVV.

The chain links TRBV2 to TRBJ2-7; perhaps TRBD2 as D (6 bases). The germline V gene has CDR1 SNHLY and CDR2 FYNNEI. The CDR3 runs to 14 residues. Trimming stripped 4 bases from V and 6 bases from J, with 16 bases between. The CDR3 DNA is TGTGCCAGCAGTGGAGAGGGTGGCGGGATCGAGCAGTACTTC. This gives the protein CASSGEGGGIEQYF.

CDR3 amino acids: CSVEGGLYNEQFF. CDR3 nucleotide sequence: TGCAGCGTTGAAGGGGGACTGTACAATGAGCAGTTCTTC. The J gene is TRBJ2-5, the V gene TRBV29-1, with a tentative D call TRBD2 (6 bases). With the DNA end fitting TRBJ2-1 better, the J assignment may be wrong. The CDR3 sequence is 13 residues long. CDR1 is SQVTM, CDR2 ANQGSEA, per germline.

The DNA of the CDR3 is TGCAGTGCTAGACCCTTAACAGGGGGGAGTACCGGGGAGCTGTTTTTT. Amino acids: CSARPLTGGSTGELFF. V is TRBV20-1 and J is TRBJ2-2, with TRBD1 matching 8 bases. The CDR3 sequence is 16 residues long. The trim removed 2 bases at V and 5 bases at J, leaving 10 bases unmatched. Germline CDR1 DFQATT, CDR2 SNEGSKA (reference sequence).